The clone carrying this TCR beta chain has a count of ten or more. The authors sequenced patients whose flow cytometry had shown CD8+CD57+ cell expansion. From germline, CDR1 is SGDLS and CDR2 YYNGEE. CDR3 length: 17 amino acids. The V segment lost 4 bases and the J segment 0 bases; nucleotides outside the gene matches: 7. Both TCR beta VDJ combination and CDR3 sequence profiling were carried out. Genomic DNA was the template for this profiling. TCRdb ran MiXCR on the reads and lists one entry per CDR3 protein. Among around 200,000 distinct CDR3 sequences listed, roughly half were seen once. These data belong to a study of CD8+CD57+ T cells in acquired aplastic anemia.

This chain connects TRBV9 to TRBJ2-2, with 9 bases identical to TRBD2. The sequenced sample consisted of sorted CD4+, CD8+, or CD8+CD57+ T cells (not recorded which) from PBMCs. The receptor comes from a human donor with aplastic anemia. The CDR3 sequence: CASSPELAGPNTGELFF. In DNA, the CDR3 is TGTGCCAGCAGCCCAGAACTAGCGGGCCCGAACACCGGGGAGCTGTTTTTT.